This T cell receptor beta chain was recovered during a study of Ad26.COV2.S vaccination and SARS-CoV-2 variants. Worth noting for this clone: Its antigen is still unknown. Other nucleotide sequences in the sample specify the same CDR3.

Trimming cost V 5 bases and J 0 bases; bases outside gene matches: 2. The CDR3 runs to 15 residues. CDR1 SGHRS and CDR2 YFSETQ come from the germline V gene. Study-level findings and limits: Responses of T cells in total may have been underestimated by the TCR breadth and depth analyses.

Treatment in this sample: about 20 received Ad26.COV2.S at low or high dose, single or two shots; a few received placebo; per-sample allocation not given. Each sample was drawn 63 days after the first injection (of vaccine or placebo). As its vector, the vaccine had Ad26, which expressed Wuhan-strain SARS-CoV-2 spike. Measured with immunoSEQ multiplex PCR; TCRdb has only the in-frame clones, and not every one. The sample includes about 470,000 clones, less than 95% seen only once; the top ten take more than 3.5%. The V and J genes are TRBV5-1 and TRBJ2-7, with 13 positions matching TRBD2. This sequence originates from a person between 18 and 65 years old who received the Ad26.COV2.S COVID-19 vaccine or a placebo. Sample: peripheral blood, taken in a trial of Ad26.COV2.S vaccine versus placebo. The CDR3 sequence: CASRRTSGSSYEQYF. DNA for the CDR3: TGCGCCAGCAGGCGGACTAGCGGGAGCTCCTACGAGCAGTACTTC. Combining the CDR3 with reference TRBV5-1 and TRBJ2-7 gives the whole variable domain KAGVTQTPRYLIKTRGQQVTLSCSPISGHRSVSWYQQTPGQGLQFLFEYFSETQRNKGNFPGRFSGRQFSNSRSEMNVSTLELGDSALYLCASRRTSGSSYEQYFGPGTRLTVT.